This T cell receptor (beta chain) originates from a study of cytomegalovirus exposure and HLA in healthy donors. V dropped 1 base and J dropped 1 base, with 11 bases sitting between them. Germline CDR1 SGHAT, CDR2 FQNNGV. The CDR3 consists of 15 residues. A multiplex PCR was run with 60 Vbeta primers and 13 Jbeta primers. Clones were sequenced by immunoSEQ multiplex PCR, and TCRdb holds only the in-frame ones, with some missing. The top ten clones hold 6% to 7.5% of a sample with about 140,000 clones, roughly 85% of them seen once. The chain uses TRBV11-2 and TRBJ2-7, with D possibly TRBD1 on 6 matching bases. The sequencing input was PBMCs. The receptor was isolated from a man aged 40-49 years in good health and CMV-seropositive. CDR3 residues: CASSLVGTLSYEQYF. CDR3 coding DNA: TGTGCCAGCAGCTTAGTAGGGACATTGTCCTACGAGCAGTACTTC.